One and the same sample provided the 4 T cell receptor beta chains below, sequenced in a study of metastatic and nonmetastatic thyroid tumors. TCRdb re-called clones from the PCR reads using MiXCR. The table lists about 15,000 clones, around 25% of them singletons. Patients were all untreated before their thyroid surgery. Sequenced material: adjacent normal tissue. Source of these receptors: a female donor with papillary thyroid cancer or a benign thyroid nodule (not recorded which). Some clones in this sample may be carry-over from other donors' samples.

This clone has a handful of counts. The chain combines TRBV20-1 with TRBJ2-6, with no clear D. This CDR3 comprises 16 residues. Germline assignment: CDR1 DFQATT and CDR2 SNEGSKA (reference sequence). The V and J ends lost 1 base and 1 base respectively, with 11 bases between them. The CDR3 reads CSARAIKTSGANVLTF. CDR3 coding DNA: TGCAGTGCTAGAGCGATTAAGACTTCTGGGGCCAACGTCCTGACTTTC.

CDR3 DNA sequence: TGCAGTGCTACCCCAGGGGGAGGTTGGACAGATACGCAGTATTTT. Its translation is CSATPGGGWTDTQYF. The chain employs TRBV20-1 and TRBJ2-3, with TRBD1 as a possible D gene (7 bases). V lost 4 bases to trimming and J lost 3 bases, with 17 bases between them. Germline CDR1 and CDR2: DFQATT and SNEGSKA (reference sequence). This CDR3 is 15 amino acids long.

This clone was seen at least ten times. The chain recombines TRBV3-1 with TRBJ1-1; D not resolved. The ends were cut back, 3 bases at V and 5 bases at J, with 7 bases in the middle. CDR1 is LGHDT and CDR2 is YNNKEL in the germline V gene (reference sequence). CDR3 length: 12 amino acids. For the CDR3, the DNA is TGTGCCAGCAGCCATCGGAGAACTGAAGCTTTCTTT. This encodes CASSHRRTEAFF.

This clone was detected a few times. This sequence joins TRBV28 and TRBJ2-5, with TRBD2 matching 7 bases. Per the germline V gene, CDR1 is MDHEN and CDR2 is SYDVKM. With V trimmed by 5 bases and J by 4 bases, 19 bases remained unmatched. This CDR3 is built from 18 residues. The chain's CDR3 is CASSSLGFGSGRSETQYF. For the CDR3, the DNA is TGTGCCAGCAGTAGTTTGGGGTTTGGTAGCGGGCGGTCAGAGACCCAGTACTTC.